The 3 T cell receptor beta chains below all came from one sample that was sequenced in a study of T cells after yellow fever vaccination. TCRdb processed the 5' RACE reads anew with MiXCR; each CDR3 protein has one entry. The sample gives 80,000 to 100,000 distinct CDR3 sequences, more than 7.5% of which show up once; roughly 15% is in the top ten. The sample consisted of CD8+ T cells not binding an NS4B(214-222) dextramer, sorted from PBMCs, taken approximately 15 days after the first yellow fever vaccination. These receptors were taken from a young man who received the YFV17D yellow fever vaccine.

This clonotype was seen a few times. The J gene is TRBJ2-1, the V gene TRBV7-9; D is ambiguous. The CDR3 length is 13 residues. Germline CDR1 reads SEHNR; CDR2 reads FQNEAQ (reference sequence). The V end lost 5 bases, the J end lost 8 bases, and 13 bases lay between the germline ends. The CDR3 protein is CASSLWGLYEQFF. CDR3 coding DNA: TGTGCCAGCAGCCTCTGGGGTTTGTATGAGCAGTTCTTC.

The CDR3 sequence: CASSDLAGGYNEQFF. In nucleotides, the CDR3 is TGTGCCAGCAGCGATCTAGCGGGGGGGTACAATGAGCAGTTCTTC. V usage is TRBV7-9 and J usage is TRBJ2-1, with 12 bases identical to TRBD2. Trimming removed 5 bases from V and 4 bases from J; junction bases left unmatched: 3. This CDR3 contains 15 residues. CDR1 and CDR2 from the germline V gene are SEHNR and FQNEAQ (reference sequence).

There are a few counts of this clonotype. The chain employs TRBV29-1 and TRBJ1-2; D is uncertain. Trimming removed 4 bases from V and 4 bases from J, with 16 bases in between. Germline V lookup: CDR1 SQVTM, CDR2 ANQGSEA. CDR3 size: 14 residues. DNA of the CDR3: TGCAGCGTTGTCTGTCTCCGGAGGTCCTATGGCTACACCTTC. Translated: CSVVCLRRSYGYTF.